This TCR beta chain was obtained from a study of blood T cell repertoires in COVID-19. About the research overall: Some COVID-19 samples were acute and others convalescent; all came from the United States, Italy and Spain. T cells, B-cell-depleted T cells, or PBMCs provided the cDNA or gDNA that served as material.

The repertoire was sequenced with immunoSEQ multiplex PCR; TCRdb's copy has only in-frame clones and lacks some. This sample carries some 250,000 clones, 81% of them seen once, and the ten largest clones take 2.5% to 3%. Germline CDR1 reads SGHDT; CDR2 reads YYEEEE. V shed 3 bases and J 0 bases; nucleotides not matched to a gene: 11. CDR3 size: 17 residues. Source material: peripheral blood. The TCR sequence derives from a woman aged 60-75 years with active or convalescent COVID-19. V and J are TRBV5-6 and TRBJ1-1; TRBD1 aligns across 7 bases. The DNA of the CDR3 is TGTGCCAGCAGCTCGGGACAGAGCCTAAGATTGAACACTGAAGCTTTCTTT. Encoded protein: CASSSGQSLRLNTEAFF. Full variable domain (rest looked up from reference TRBV5-6 and TRBJ1-1): DAGVTQSPTHLIKTRGQQVTLRCSPKSGHDTVSWYQQALGQGPQFIFQYYEEEERQRGNFPDRFSGHQFPNYSSELNVNALLLGDSALYLCASSSGQSLRLNTEAFFGQGTRLTVV.